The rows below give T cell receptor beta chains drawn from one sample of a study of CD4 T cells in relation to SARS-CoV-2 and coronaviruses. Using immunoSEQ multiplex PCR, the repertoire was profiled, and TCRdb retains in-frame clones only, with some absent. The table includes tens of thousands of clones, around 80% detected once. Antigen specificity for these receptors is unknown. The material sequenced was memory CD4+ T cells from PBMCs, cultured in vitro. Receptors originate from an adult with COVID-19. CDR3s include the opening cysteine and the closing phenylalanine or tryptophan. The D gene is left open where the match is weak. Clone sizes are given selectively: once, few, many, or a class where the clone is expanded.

CASSSRTSGRSSYNEQFF	TGTGCCAGCAGCTCGAGGACTAGCGGGAGGAGCTCCTACAATGAGCAGTTCTTC	TRBV5-6	TRBJ2-1	TRBD2	few
CASRLSYGYTF	TGTGCCAGCAGACTATCCTATGGCTACACCTTC	TRBV2	TRBJ1-2	-	-
CASSLRVAGGKDTQYF	TGTGCCAGCAGCTTAAGGGTAGCGGGAGGGAAGGATACGCAGTATTTT	TRBV7-3	TRBJ2-3	TRBD2	-
CAWRTGDQPQHF	TGTGCCTGGAGGACAGGCGATCAGCCCCAGCATTTT	TRBV30	TRBJ1-5	-	once
CASSLAAGSTSGAYEQYF	TGTGCCAGCAGCTTGGCGGCAGGGTCTACTAGCGGGGCCTACGAGCAGTACTTC	TRBV7-2	TRBJ2-7	TRBD2	-
CASSASGVGNEKLFF	TGTGCCAGCAGCGCCTCTGGGGTGGGTAATGAAAAACTGTTTTTT	TRBV7-2	TRBJ1-4	-	-
CASSLPGPPYEQYF	TGTGCCAGCAGTCTACCGGGACCCCCCTACGAGCAGTACTTC	TRBV28	TRBJ2-7	-	-
CASSLWGGMNTEAFF	TGTGCCAGCAGCCTCTGGGGGGGTATGAACACTGAAGCTTTCTTT	TRBV3-1/TRBV3-2	TRBJ1-1	-	-
CASSQTSGREETQYF	TGCGCCAGCAGCCAAACTAGCGGGAGGGAAGAGACCCAGTACTTC	TRBV4-1	TRBJ2-5	TRBD2	-
CASSPRGWDFSGANVLTF	TGTGCCAGCAGTCCCAGGGGGTGGGACTTTTCTGGGGCCAACGTCCTGACTTTC	TRBV5-4	TRBJ2-6	-	-
CASSRSGGNIQYF	TGTGCCAGCAGCCGGTCGGGAGGAAACATTCAGTACTTC	TRBV6-2/TRBV6-3	TRBJ2-4	TRBD2	-
CASSLEQWGDTQYF	TGTGCCAGCAGCTTGGAACAGTGGGGAGATACGCAGTATTTT	TRBV5-6	TRBJ2-3	-	-
CAWSRSPYEQYF	TGTGCCTGGAGCAGGTCCCCCTACGAGCAGTACTTC	TRBV30	TRBJ2-7	-	-
CATSRDYQRDYEQYF	TGTGCCACCAGCAGAGATTATCAGCGGGACTACGAGCAGTACTTC	TRBV15	TRBJ2-7	TRBD2	-
CSVGRGDYEQYF	TGCAGCGTAGGACGGGGGGACTACGAGCAGTACTTC	TRBV29-1	TRBJ2-7	TRBD2	once
CASSRSGGTGGFLETQYF	TGTGCCAGCAGTCGCAGTGGGGGGACAGGGGGCTTTTTGGAGACCCAGTACTTC	TRBV27	TRBJ2-5	TRBD1	-
CASSPGTSGYNEQFF	TGCGCCAGCAGCCCGGGGACTAGCGGTTACAATGAGCAGTTCTTC	TRBV5-1	TRBJ2-1	TRBD2	-
CASMGQGALSETQYF	TGTGCCAGTATGGGACAGGGGGCTCTGTCGGAGACCCAGTACTTC	TRBV19	TRBJ2-5	TRBD1	-
CASSPGTSGRASYNEQFF	TGTGCCAGCAGTCCAGGGACTAGCGGGAGGGCCAGTTACAATGAGCAGTTCTTC	TRBV2	TRBJ2-1	TRBD2	-
CASSVVGTGTYNEQFF	TGTGCCAGCAGCGTAGTGGGGACAGGAACCTACAATGAGCAGTTCTTC	TRBV9	TRBJ2-1	TRBD1	-
CASSFGGGVYNEQFF	TGCGCCAGCAGCTTTGGCGGAGGGGTGTACAATGAGCAGTTCTTC	TRBV5-1	TRBJ2-1	-	-
CASSEDRNYGYTF	TGTGCCAGCTCAGAGGACAGAAACTATGGCTACACCTTC	TRBV18	TRBJ1-2	-	-
CASSAGGFGYTF	TGTGCCAGCAGCGCGGGGGGGTTTGGCTACACCTTC	TRBV9	TRBJ1-2	-	few
CASSLPDRVHTGELFF	TGTGCCAGCAGTTTACCTGACAGGGTGCACACCGGGGAGCTGTTTTTT	TRBV28	TRBJ2-2	TRBD1	-
CASSDRATNEKLFF	TGTGCCAGCAGTGACAGGGCAACTAATGAAAAACTGTTTTTT	TRBV2	TRBJ1-4	-	once
CASSSMTGVIGELFF	TGTGCCAGCAGCTCGATGACAGGGGTGATCGGGGAGCTGTTTTTT	TRBV3-1/TRBV3-2	TRBJ2-2	TRBD1	-
CASSDFRNTEAFF	TGCGCCAGCAGTGACTTCCGGAACACTGAAGCTTTCTTT	TRBV10-2	TRBJ1-1	-	-
CASSSGQGYNEKLFF	TGTGCCAGCAGCTCTGGCCAGGGCTATAATGAAAAACTGTTTTTT	TRBV7-9	TRBJ1-4	-	-
CASSQRGLNTEAFF	TGTGCCAGCAGCCAGCGGGGCCTGAACACTGAAGCTTTCTTT	TRBV3-1/TRBV3-2	TRBJ1-1	-	-
CASSHVRDTGELFF	TGTGCCAGCTCACACGTCCGGGACACCGGGGAGCTGTTTTTT	TRBV18	TRBJ2-2	-	-
CASCTGPFTDTQYF	TGTGCCAGCTGTACCGGGCCCTTCACAGATACGCAGTATTTT	TRBV5-6	TRBJ2-3	-	-
CASSGDSTDTQYF	TGTGCCAGCAGTGGGGACAGCACAGATACGCAGTATTTT	TRBV6-4	TRBJ2-3	-	few
CASNTGQYSNQPQHF	TGTGCCAGTAATACGGGACAGTATAGCAATCAGCCCCAGCATTTT	TRBV19	TRBJ1-5	TRBD1	few
CASSEADPRQGDEQYF	TGTGCCAGCAGTGAAGCGGATCCGAGGCAGGGGGACGAGCAGTACTTC	TRBV2	TRBJ2-7	TRBD1	-
CASSVKTPGGNNSPLHF	TGCGCCAGCAGCGTCAAGACCCCGGGCGGAAATAATTCACCCCTCCACTTT	TRBV4-1	TRBJ1-6	-	-
CASSAKGETQYF	TGTGCCAGCAGTGCTAAGGGGGAGACCCAGTACTTC	TRBV2	TRBJ2-5	-	-
CASSLGTPGESGANVLTF	TGTGCCAGCAGCTTGGGCACCCCAGGTGAATCCGGGGCCAACGTCCTGACTTTC	TRBV5-4	TRBJ2-6	-	-
CATSRASGNTPEQFF	TGTGCCACCAGCAGAGCCAGCGGGAACACCCCTGAGCAGTTCTTC	TRBV15	TRBJ2-1	TRBD2	-
CSARSVYGYTF	TGCAGTGCTAGAAGCGTCTATGGCTACACCTTC	TRBV20-1	TRBJ1-2	-	few
CASSQERDRASYEQYF	TGCGCCAGCAGCCAAGAACGGGACAGGGCGTCCTACGAGCAGTACTTC	TRBV4-1	TRBJ2-7	TRBD1	-
CASSLAGGQDDTEAFF	TGTGCCAGCAGCTTGGCCGGGGGACAGGATGACACTGAAGCTTTCTTT	TRBV5-6	TRBJ1-1	TRBD1	-
CASSYGGGYGYTF	TGTGCCAGCAGTTACGGGGGAGGCTATGGCTACACCTTC	TRBV6-5	TRBJ1-2	-	-
CASSLGTGGAYEQYF	TGTGCCAGCAGCTTAGGGACAGGGGGCGCCTACGAGCAGTACTTC	TRBV5-4	TRBJ2-7	TRBD1	-
CASSSGTSGDLAKNIQYF	TGCGCCAGCAGCTCGGGGACTAGCGGAGATCTAGCCAAAAACATTCAGTACTTC	TRBV5-1	TRBJ2-4	TRBD2	-